This TCR beta chain was retrieved from a study of cytotoxic CD8 clonotypes in ibrutinib-treated CLL. About the research overall: Each sample contained, on average, just over 250,000 productive templates and 94,000 or so productive rearrangements. Study-level findings and limits: Public clonotypes, an uncommon group, contracted or remained stable on treatment.

This clone has just a few counts. Its antigen is unknown. Profiling relied on immunoSEQ multiplex PCR, and the TCRdb table lists in-frame clones only, not all of them. The sample shows more than 150,000 clones, around 72% of them seen only once. V lost 4 bases to trimming and J lost 6 bases, with 6 bases between them. Germline lookup yields CDR1 MNHEY and CDR2 SVGAGI. CDR3 size: 11 residues. The chain combines TRBV6-5 with TRBJ1-1; D gene uncertain. The sequence was collected from a human donor with chronic lymphocytic leukemia. The specimen comprised PBMCs, sampled after 24 months of ibrutinib treatment. In DNA, the CDR3 is TGTGCCAGCAGTTTAGGACCTGAAGCTTTCTTT. This translates into CASSLGPEAFF.